This TCR beta chain was sequenced for a study of graft-versus-host responses after intestinal transplantation (dated by TCRdb to about 2021). Regarding the complete study: The transplants that recipients received were multivisceral, liver-intestinal, or isolated intestinal. Rather than being sequenced by the commercial service, samples from a few later patients were sequenced in-house on an Illumina MiSeq and processed with MiXCR. To identify alloreactive clones, pre-transplant mixed lymphocyte reaction products were sequenced and compared with unstimulated pre-transplant donor and recipient T cells. After intestinal transplantation, graft-versus-host and host-versus-graft alloreactive T cell clones in the graft, circulation and bone marrow were tracked using bulk TCR-beta CDR3 sequencing. All recipients received anti-thymocyte globulin induction followed by maintenance tacrolimus and steroids for around 3 years. A peak of at least 4% donor T cells among recipient peripheral blood mononuclear cells was the definition used for donor T cell macrochimerism. The cohort enrolled 24 intestinal transplant recipients, one of whom was a retransplant, and a few patients without pretransplant specimens were excluded. What the work shows at the level of the full study, not this receptor alone: GvH clones turned up in recipient bone marrow, with some appearing earlier in ileal mucosa or blood, a pattern consistent with an intestinal mucosal origin. In patients with donor T cell macrochimerism, the allografts had high GvH to HvG T cell clonal ratios. The relatively low number and heterogeneity of intestinal transplant patients limited the conclusions. Early after transplant, peak levels of circulating GvH clones were associated with declines in HvG clones.

The sample's time point label, in plain terms: cells obtained before transplantation from donor or recipient. CD3+CD4+ and CD3+CD8+ populations were FACS-sorted from unstimulated pre-transplant donor and recipient cells taken from spleen or lymph nodes. Receptor amplification or capture employed the immunoSEQ multiplex PCR assay. For most patients, genomic DNA was isolated with the Qiagen DNeasy Blood and Tissue Kit and shipped frozen to Adaptive Biotechnologies for TCR sequencing. High-throughput TCR-beta CDR3 sequencing of genomic DNA from most patients was performed by Adaptive Biotechnologies. As for how the authors treated the data: Adaptive's ImmunoSEQ software was the source of the TCR sequencing data for 15 to 20 patients, while a few other patients were processed with MiXCR and VDJtools. To correct CD4 versus CD8 sorting errors, sequences present in both subsets at a frequency ratio below 5:1 were removed. CDR3 nucleotide sequences shared between donor and recipient were removed because their origin could not be assigned. To count as alloreactive, a clone needed at least 2-fold expansion over unstimulated cells and a minimum CFSE-low frequency of 0.002% (template counts) or 0.001% (read counts). Clones were considered mappable if detected in sequenced pre-transplant spleen, lymph node, or MLR CFSE-low populations of the donor or recipient. The cumulative frequency of alloreactive clones was calculated as a percentage of all sequences, weighted by copy number. The source is immuneACCESS, and TCRdb retained only in-frame sequences with V and J called. Part of the clones is not carried over; for the studies checked, unresolved V genes explain less than half of this, and the remainder is unexplained. D and trimming were read from the DNA, whereas the V and J calls and clone size are those reported in that table. The sample data list about 100,000 clones, and around 90% of these were observed just once. Roughly 0.64% of the sample lies in the top ten.

On this clone itself: This clone's antigen is unknown. No much larger clonotype is one base removed from it; base qualities were not supplied.

The CDR3 spans 13 residues, from the cysteine through the phenylalanine. The kept DNA is CDR3 alone, 39 bases in frame from the first base. V and J are truncated by 7 bases and 4 bases respectively, leaving an intervening sequence of 10 bases. Reading the germline V gene gives CDR1 SNHLY and CDR2 FYNNEI. This specimen consisted of unstimulated CD4+ T cells sorted from spleen or lymph node cells, obtained before transplant. The TCR was taken from a human donor who was the organ donor for an intestinal transplant. The V and J genes are TRBV2 and TRBJ2-2; no D segment can be confidently identified. The CDR3 region: CASTRVGTGELFF. The DNA sequence is as follows: TGTGCCAGCACCCGAGTCGGCACCGGGGAGCTGTTTTTT.